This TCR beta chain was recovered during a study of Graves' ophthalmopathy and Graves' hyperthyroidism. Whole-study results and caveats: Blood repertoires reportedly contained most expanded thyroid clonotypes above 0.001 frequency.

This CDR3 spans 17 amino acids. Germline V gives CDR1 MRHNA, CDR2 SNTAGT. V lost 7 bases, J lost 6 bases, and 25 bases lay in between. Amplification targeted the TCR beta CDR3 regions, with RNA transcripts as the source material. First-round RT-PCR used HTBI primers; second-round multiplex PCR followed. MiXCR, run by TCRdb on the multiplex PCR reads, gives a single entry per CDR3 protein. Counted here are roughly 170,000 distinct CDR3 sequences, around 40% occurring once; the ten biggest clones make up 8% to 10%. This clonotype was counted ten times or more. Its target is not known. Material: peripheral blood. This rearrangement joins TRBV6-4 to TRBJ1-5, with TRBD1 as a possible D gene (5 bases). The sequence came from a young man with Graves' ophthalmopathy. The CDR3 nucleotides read TGTGCCAGCACGGGTCACAGGATCTTTAAAATCAGTCAGCCCCAGCATTTT. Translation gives CASTGHRIFKISQPQHF.